The clone carrying this T cell receptor (beta chain) was seen a handful of times. What it binds is unknown. The treatment here: roughly nine-day PBMC culture with coronavirus spike peptide pools or control peptides (ViraFEST assay). The length of the CDR3 is 15 residues. CDR1 and CDR2 (germline): SGHTA, FQGTGA. The V segment lost 6 bases and the J segment 4 bases; nucleotides outside the gene matches: 9. This specimen comes from a study of vaccination and CD4 T cells after COVID-19. With the Oncomine TCR Beta short-read assay, DNA from cultured CD4+ T cells was sequenced. TCRdb called the PCR reads again in MiXCR, with one record for every CDR3 protein. Here the sample spans 8,000 to 10,000 distinct CDR3 sequences, approximately 49% being singletons.

The J gene is TRBJ2-1, the V gene TRBV7-3; 7 bases fit TRBD2. The material sequenced was CD4+ T cells from blood, cultured in vitro. The receptor's source is a human donor who had recovered from COVID-19. The CDR3 loop is CASSGQAGLYNEQFF. The CDR3 DNA is TGTGCCAGCAGTGGCCAAGCGGGATTATACAATGAGCAGTTCTTC.